What follows are 4 T cell receptor beta chains derived from one specimen sequenced in a study of beta chain features in type 1 diabetes. Expressed TCRB transcripts were sequenced after all isolated RNA was converted to cDNA. Clones were read by immunoSEQ multiplex PCR, and TCRdb kept only the in-frame ones, dropping some. Seen here are about 290,000 clones, around 7.3% observed once, and the top ten hold about 0.93%. Input material: central memory CD4+ T cells from blood. The source is a woman younger than 35 in good health.

The table lists this clone with a few counts. This sequence joins TRBV29-1 and TRBJ2-5; 10 nucleotides match TRBD1. This CDR3 spans 13 amino acids. From germline, CDR1 is SQVTM and CDR2 ANQGSEA. V dropped 5 bases and J dropped 5; count of bases not matched to a gene: 5. CDR3 amino acids: CSVSGTGDETQYF. The CDR3 nucleotides read TGCAGCGTTTCCGGGACAGGGGACGAGACCCAGTACTTC.

In this sample, this clone turned up a few times. V is TRBV19 and J is TRBJ2-3; 10 nucleotides align to TRBD2. The V gene end was trimmed by 3 bases and the J gene end by 4 bases; junction bases not matched to a gene: 4. Germline V gene lookup returns CDR1 LNHDA and CDR2 SQIVND (reference sequence). The length of the CDR3 is 15 residues. CDR3 loop: CASSIGSGGPDTQYF. Written as DNA, the CDR3 is TGTGCCAGTAGTATTGGTAGCGGGGGGCCAGATACGCAGTATTTT.

The gene calls are TRBV7-2 and TRBJ2-2, with 9 bases aligning to TRBD2. The CDR3 runs 15 residues. Trimming removed 5 bases from V and 6 bases from J; junction bases left unmatched: 7. The germline V gene has CDR1 SGHTA and CDR2 FQGNSA. The CDR3 spells CASSPSGGYAGELFF. The CDR3 bases are TGTGCCAGCAGCCCCAGCGGGGGGTACGCCGGGGAGCTGTTTTTT.

The chain carries TRBV6-6 and TRBJ1-5, with D hard to call. V lost 8 bases and J lost 1, with 15 bases in between. Germline V gene data show CDR1 as MNHNY and CDR2 as SVGAGI (reference sequence). The CDR3 runs 15 residues. The CDR3 DNA reads as TGTGCCAGCGGTGGGTCCGTTGGGAGCAATCAGCCCCAGCATTTT. As protein: CASGGSVGSNQPQHF.